A single T cell receptor beta chain is shown here with its context. The sample is drawn from a study of blood T cell repertoires in COVID-19. As for the study in general: Two negative PCRs, clearance, or symptom resolution were required of recovered Cohort 3 donors.

Per the original methods: Reference gene primer amplification in the assay estimated nucleated cell counts. Clones were read by immunoSEQ multiplex PCR, and TCRdb kept only the in-frame ones, dropping some. Clone size and V and J calls were adopted from that table, with D and trimming inferred from the DNA. The sample has 330,000 or so clones; 87% are singletons. Individuals aged about 18 to 89 years were recruited from approximately 22 US areas. In germline, CDR1 is GTSNPN, CDR2 SVGIG (reference sequence). This CDR3 spans 13 amino acids. J lost 10 bases, V lost 3 bases, and 10 bases had no gene match.

The chain joins TRBV30 to TRBJ2-7; the match to TRBD1 covers 9 bases. This clonotype was obtained from a man aged 35 to 55 in a cohort exposed to, infected with or recovered from COVID-19 (not recorded which). Sequences were obtained from PBMCs or T cells enriched from blood (not recorded which). CDR3 amino acids: CAWSPWTGEQQYF. In DNA form, the CDR3 reads TGTGCCTGGAGCCCTTGGACAGGGGAGCAACAGTACTTC.